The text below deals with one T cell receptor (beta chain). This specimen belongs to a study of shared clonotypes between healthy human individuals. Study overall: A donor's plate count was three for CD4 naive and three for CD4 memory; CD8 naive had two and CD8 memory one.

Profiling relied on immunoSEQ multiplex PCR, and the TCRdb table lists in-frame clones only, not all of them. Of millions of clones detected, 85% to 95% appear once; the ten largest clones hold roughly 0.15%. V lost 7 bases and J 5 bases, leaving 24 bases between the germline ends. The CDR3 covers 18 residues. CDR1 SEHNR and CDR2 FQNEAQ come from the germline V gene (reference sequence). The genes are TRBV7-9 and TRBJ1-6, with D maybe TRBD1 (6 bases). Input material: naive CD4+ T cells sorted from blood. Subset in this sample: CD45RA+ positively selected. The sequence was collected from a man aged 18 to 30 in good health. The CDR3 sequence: CASTALRTGGGHNSPLHF. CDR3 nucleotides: TGTGCCAGCACCGCCCTTCGTACGGGGGGCGGACATAATTCACCCCTCCACTTT. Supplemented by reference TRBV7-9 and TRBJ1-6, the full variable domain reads DTGVSQNPRHKITKRGQNVTFRCDPISEHNRLYWYRQTLGQGPEFLTYFQNEAQLEKSRLLSDRFSAERPKGSFSTLEIQRTEQGDSAMYLCASTALRTGGGHNSPLHFGNGTRLTVT.